This T cell receptor (beta chain) appears in the sequencing data of a study of blood T cell repertoires in COVID-19. Overall study context: COVID-19 samples, acute and convalescent, were from the United States, Italy and Spain. The cDNA or gDNA used as material had been derived from T cells, B-cell-depleted T cells, or PBMCs.

The authors' processing: Reference gene primer amplification gave nucleated cell count estimates. The repertoire was sequenced with immunoSEQ multiplex PCR; TCRdb's copy has only in-frame clones and lacks some. V and J calls plus clone size are reproduced from that table; the DNA served to infer D and trimming. The sample records around 110,000 clones, 82% being singletons. CDR3 length: 15 amino acids. The V segment lost 3 bases and the J segment 5 bases; nucleotides outside the gene matches: 5. Germline values: CDR1 SGHRS, CDR2 YFSETQ. The receptor comes from a man aged 65-85 years with acute or convalescent COVID-19. The material sequenced was peripheral blood. The chain carries TRBV5-1 and TRBJ2-2; TRBD1 matches at 9 bases. The CDR3 DNA is TGCGCCAGCAGCTGGGGGACAGGGTTTACCGGGGAGCTGTTTTTT. Translation gives CASSWGTGFTGELFF. The whole variable domain, remainder taken from reference TRBV5-1 and TRBJ2-2, is KAGVTQTPRYLIKTRGQQVTLSCSPISGHRSVSWYQQTPGQGLQFLFEYFSETQRNKGNFPGRFSGRQFSNSRSEMNVSTLELGDSALYLCASSWGTGFTGELFFGEGSRLTVL.